A selection of T cell receptor beta chains follows, all from one sample in a study of blood T cell repertoires in COVID-19. Clones were read by immunoSEQ multiplex PCR, and TCRdb kept only the in-frame ones, dropping some. The sample records 120,000 to 150,000 clones, roughly four fifths being singletons. Input material: peripheral blood. The receptors derive from a human donor in a cohort sampled during active COVID-19. Both conserved end residues are part of each CDR3. A D gene is named only where the DNA matches it firmly. A row's size may be missing; if present it is once, few, many or a size class.

d_gene: .; j_gene: TRBJ2-2; abundance: .; v_gene: TRBV3-1/TRBV3-2; CDR3aa: CASSQERGLSNTGELFF; CDR3nt: TGTGCCAGCAGCCAAGAGCGGGGCTTATCGAACACCGGGGAGCTGTTTTTT
d_gene: .; j_gene: TRBJ1-1; abundance: .; v_gene: TRBV5-4; CDR3aa: CASSRPGAEAFF; CDR3nt: TGTGCCAGCAGCCGCCCGGGGGCTGAAGCTTTCTTT
d_gene: .; j_gene: TRBJ2-5; abundance: .; v_gene: TRBV7-9; CDR3aa: CASSLVGETQYF; CDR3nt: TGTGCCAGCAGCTTAGTCGGGGAGACCCAGTACTTC
d_gene: TRBD2; j_gene: TRBJ2-3; abundance: .; v_gene: TRBV19; CDR3aa: CASSSRAAGGTDTQYF; CDR3nt: TGTGCCAGTAGTTCCCGGGCGGCGGGGGGCACAGATACGCAGTATTTT
d_gene: .; j_gene: TRBJ1-2; abundance: .; v_gene: TRBV19; CDR3aa: CASSETAPGTYGYTF; CDR3nt: TGTGCCAGTAGTGAGACAGCCCCGGGCACTTATGGCTACACCTTC
d_gene: TRBD2; j_gene: TRBJ2-1; abundance: .; v_gene: TRBV3-1/TRBV3-2; CDR3aa: CASSQEGAGTYNEQFF; CDR3nt: TGTGCCAGCAGCCAAGAAGGAGCGGGGACCTACAATGAGCAGTTCTTC
d_gene: .; j_gene: TRBJ2-6; abundance: .; v_gene: TRBV19; CDR3aa: CASSIGSGFGGANVLTF; CDR3nt: TGTGCCAGTAGTATAGGTTCAGGGTTCGGCGGGGCCAACGTCCTGACTTTC
d_gene: .; j_gene: TRBJ1-1; abundance: .; v_gene: TRBV28; CDR3aa: CASSQETGSGHEAFF; CDR3nt: TGTGCCAGCAGTCAGGAAACAGGGTCAGGCCACGAAGCTTTCTTT
d_gene: TRBD2; j_gene: TRBJ2-7; abundance: .; v_gene: TRBV3-1/TRBV3-2; CDR3aa: CASSREPGTNEQYF; CDR3nt: TGTGCCAGCAGCCGAGAACCCGGGACTAACGAGCAGTACTTC
d_gene: .; j_gene: TRBJ1-1; abundance: .; v_gene: TRBV11-1; CDR3aa: CASSLYSLGTEAFF; CDR3nt: TGTGCCAGCAGCTTATACAGCCTGGGTACTGAAGCTTTCTTT
d_gene: .; j_gene: TRBJ1-2; abundance: few; v_gene: TRBV9; CDR3aa: CASSPLIPDRRYGYTF; CDR3nt: TGTGCCAGCAGCCCACTGATACCGGACAGACGGTATGGCTACACCTTC
d_gene: TRBD2; j_gene: TRBJ2-6; abundance: .; v_gene: TRBV27; CDR3aa: CASSILAGSGANVLTF; CDR3nt: TGTGCCAGCAGTATACTAGCGGGTTCTGGGGCCAACGTCCTGACTTTC
d_gene: TRBD2; j_gene: TRBJ2-5; abundance: once; v_gene: TRBV2; CDR3aa: CASSEFGLGGKETQYF; CDR3nt: TGTGCCAGCAGTGAATTCGGTTTGGGGGGGAAGGAGACCCAGTACTTC
d_gene: .; j_gene: TRBJ2-2; abundance: .; v_gene: TRBV18; CDR3aa: CASSPPGYPNTGELFF; CDR3nt: TGTGCCAGCTCACCACCCGGGTACCCGAACACCGGGGAGCTGTTTTTT
d_gene: .; j_gene: TRBJ1-1; abundance: .; v_gene: TRBV6-5; CDR3aa: CASSYSYRSNTEAFF; CDR3nt: TGTGCCAGCAGTTACTCCTACAGATCGAACACTGAAGCTTTCTTT
d_gene: .; j_gene: TRBJ1-3; abundance: .; v_gene: TRBV7-2; CDR3aa: CASSSFGTPGNTIYF; CDR3nt: TGTGCCAGCAGCTCCTTCGGGACTCCCGGAAACACCATATATTTT
d_gene: TRBD1; j_gene: TRBJ2-2; abundance: .; v_gene: TRBV28; CDR3aa: CASSPYGQGGTGELFF; CDR3nt: TGTGCCAGCTCCCCTTACGGACAGGGAGGCACCGGGGAGCTGTTTTTT
d_gene: .; j_gene: TRBJ1-4; abundance: .; v_gene: TRBV18; CDR3aa: CASSPNLPVSGDEKLFF; CDR3nt: TGTGCCAGCTCGCCAAACCTCCCGGTCAGCGGAGATGAAAAACTGTTTTTT
d_gene: TRBD1; j_gene: TRBJ2-5; abundance: .; v_gene: TRBV2; CDR3aa: CASTPTNRDRDRETQYF; CDR3nt: TGTGCCAGTACACCAACCAACCGGGACAGGGATAGAGAGACCCAGTACTTC
d_gene: .; j_gene: TRBJ2-7; abundance: once; v_gene: TRBV5-1; CDR3aa: CASSLEIAAYEQYF; CDR3nt: TGCGCCAGCAGCTTGGAAATAGCGGCCTACGAGCAGTACTTC
d_gene: TRBD1; j_gene: TRBJ2-7; abundance: once; v_gene: TRBV7-9; CDR3aa: CASSSAGTGGNEQYF; CDR3nt: TGTGCCAGCAGCTCAGCGGGGACAGGGGGCAACGAGCAGTACTTC
d_gene: TRBD1; j_gene: TRBJ1-2; abundance: .; v_gene: TRBV4-1; CDR3aa: CASSPRLGQHYGYTF; CDR3nt: TGCGCCAGCAGCCCCCGGCTGGGACAGCACTATGGCTACACCTTC
d_gene: .; j_gene: TRBJ2-3; abundance: few; v_gene: TRBV2; CDR3aa: CASRSLVVTDTQYF; CDR3nt: TGTGCCAGCCGCTCCCTAGTTGTAACAGATACGCAGTATTTT
d_gene: .; j_gene: TRBJ2-5; abundance: .; v_gene: TRBV5-6; CDR3aa: CASSYRDTQRTQYF; CDR3nt: TGTGCCAGCAGTTATAGGGACACCCAAAGGACCCAGTACTTC
d_gene: TRBD1; j_gene: TRBJ2-7; abundance: once; v_gene: TRBV29-1; CDR3aa: CSVGQGSYEQYF; CDR3nt: TGCAGCGTCGGACAGGGTAGCTACGAGCAGTACTTC
d_gene: TRBD1; j_gene: TRBJ2-2; abundance: .; v_gene: TRBV6-6; CDR3aa: CASSLQGVDTGELFF; CDR3nt: TGTGCCAGCAGCCTACAGGGGGTGGACACCGGGGAGCTGTTTTTT
d_gene: TRBD2; j_gene: TRBJ2-5; abundance: .; v_gene: TRBV11-2; CDR3aa: CASSSEASGLETQYF; CDR3nt: TGTGCCAGCAGCTCTGAGGCTAGCGGATTGGAGACCCAGTACTTC
d_gene: .; j_gene: TRBJ2-1; abundance: .; v_gene: TRBV23-1; CDR3aa: CASSLCVRDKPPKRSYNEQFF; CDR3nt: TGCGCCAGCAGCCTCTGCGTACGGGACAAGCCCCCTAAAAGGTCCTACAATGAGCAGTTCTTC
d_gene: TRBD2; j_gene: TRBJ2-1; abundance: once; v_gene: TRBV20-1; CDR3aa: CSASRGGVSYNEQFF; CDR3nt: TGCAGTGCTAGTCGCGGGGGTGTTTCCTACAATGAGCAGTTCTTC
d_gene: TRBD1; j_gene: TRBJ2-3; abundance: .; v_gene: TRBV7-9; CDR3aa: CASSLTQGITDTQYF; CDR3nt: TGTGCCAGCAGCTTAACACAGGGGATCACAGATACGCAGTATTTT
d_gene: .; j_gene: TRBJ1-1; abundance: once; v_gene: TRBV18; CDR3aa: CASSTTEYTEAFF; CDR3nt: TGTGCCAGCTCCACGACAGAATATACTGAAGCTTTCTTT
d_gene: TRBD1; j_gene: TRBJ2-6; abundance: once; v_gene: TRBV3-1/TRBV3-2; CDR3aa: CASSPPGQESKGANVLTF; CDR3nt: TGTGCCAGCAGCCCTCCGGGACAGGAAAGTAAAGGGGCCAACGTCCTGACTTTC
d_gene: .; j_gene: TRBJ1-3; abundance: .; v_gene: TRBV7-9; CDR3aa: CASSLNSGTRNTIYF; CDR3nt: TGTGCCAGCAGCTTAAATTCGGGGACTAGAAACACCATATATTTT
d_gene: .; j_gene: TRBJ2-5; abundance: few; v_gene: TRBV29-1; CDR3aa: CSVEDQRETQYF; CDR3nt: TGCAGCGTTGAAGATCAGAGGGAGACCCAGTACTTC
d_gene: .; j_gene: TRBJ1-1; abundance: .; v_gene: TRBV19; CDR3aa: CASTPTGNTEAFF; CDR3nt: TGTGCCAGTACCCCGACAGGGAACACTGAAGCTTTCTTT
d_gene: TRBD2; j_gene: TRBJ2-5; abundance: .; v_gene: TRBV4-1; CDR3aa: CASSQVGRTSGQETQYF; CDR3nt: TGCGCCAGCAGCCAAGTGGGGAGGACTAGCGGACAAGAGACCCAGTACTTC
d_gene: .; j_gene: TRBJ1-2; abundance: .; v_gene: TRBV28; CDR3aa: CASSPPSAPYGYTF; CDR3nt: TGTGCCAGCAGTCCCCCGAGTGCTCCCTATGGCTACACCTTC
d_gene: TRBD1; j_gene: TRBJ2-2; abundance: .; v_gene: TRBV4-1; CDR3aa: CASSLETGANTGELFF; CDR3nt: TGCGCCAGCAGCCTCGAAACAGGGGCGAACACCGGGGAGCTGTTTTTT
d_gene: .; j_gene: TRBJ1-6; abundance: once; v_gene: TRBV19; CDR3aa: CASSIDPNSPLHF; CDR3nt: TGTGCCAGTAGTATAGACCCGAATTCACCCCTCCACTTT
d_gene: .; j_gene: TRBJ2-3; abundance: .; v_gene: TRBV11-3; CDR3aa: CASSFRGNTDTQYF; CDR3nt: TGTGCCAGCAGCTTTCGGGGAAATACAGATACGCAGTATTTT
d_gene: TRBD2; j_gene: TRBJ2-1; abundance: .; v_gene: TRBV5-1; CDR3aa: CASSPAGTRSFNEQFF; CDR3nt: TGCGCCAGCAGCCCCGCGGGGACTAGGAGTTTCAATGAGCAGTTCTTC
d_gene: .; j_gene: TRBJ1-2; abundance: .; v_gene: TRBV7-9; CDR3aa: CASSLAGTPTGYGYTF; CDR3nt: TGTGCCAGCAGCTTAGCCGGGACACCAACGGGCTATGGCTACACCTTC
d_gene: .; j_gene: TRBJ1-2; abundance: .; v_gene: TRBV19; CDR3aa: CASSIYRANYGYTF; CDR3nt: TGTGCCAGTAGTATTTACAGGGCCAACTATGGCTACACCTTC
d_gene: .; j_gene: TRBJ1-5; abundance: once; v_gene: TRBV6-1; CDR3aa: CASSEGEGQPQHF; CDR3nt: TGTGCCAGCAGTGAAGGGGAGGGGCAGCCCCAGCATTTT
d_gene: .; j_gene: TRBJ1-1; abundance: .; v_gene: TRBV6-4; CDR3aa: CASSGDRNTEAFF; CDR3nt: TGTGCCAGCAGTGGAGACAGGAACACTGAAGCTTTCTTT
d_gene: .; j_gene: TRBJ1-6; abundance: few; v_gene: TRBV5-1; CDR3aa: CASRPTGMDSPLHF; CDR3nt: TGCGCCAGCAGACCTACAGGGATGGATTCACCCCTCCACTTT
d_gene: TRBD1; j_gene: TRBJ2-2; abundance: .; v_gene: TRBV5-1; CDR3aa: CASSVYGTGGAVGELFF; CDR3nt: TGCGCCAGCAGCGTCTACGGGACAGGGGGCGCGGTCGGGGAGCTGTTTTTT
d_gene: .; j_gene: TRBJ2-7; abundance: .; v_gene: TRBV5-6; CDR3aa: CASSLMKSTSYEQYF; CDR3nt: TGTGCCAGCAGCTTGATGAAGAGCACTTCCTACGAGCAGTACTTC
d_gene: TRBD1; j_gene: TRBJ1-4; abundance: .; v_gene: TRBV14; CDR3aa: CASSPLLGGTGVEKLFF; CDR3nt: TGTGCCAGCAGCCCCTTATTAGGCGGGACAGGGGTTGAAAAACTGTTTTTT
d_gene: TRBD1; j_gene: TRBJ1-1; abundance: .; v_gene: TRBV29-1; CDR3aa: CSVETGVNTEAFF; CDR3nt: TGCAGCGTTGAAACAGGGGTGAACACTGAAGCTTTCTTT
d_gene: .; j_gene: TRBJ1-1; abundance: .; v_gene: TRBV3-1/TRBV3-2; CDR3aa: CASSGDRLNTEAFF; CDR3nt: TGTGCCAGCAGCGGCGACAGGTTGAACACTGAAGCTTTCTTT
d_gene: .; j_gene: TRBJ1-1; abundance: .; v_gene: TRBV6-5; CDR3aa: CASLDRFAEAFF; CDR3nt: TGTGCCAGCCTAGACAGATTTGCTGAAGCTTTCTTT
d_gene: .; j_gene: TRBJ1-5; abundance: .; v_gene: TRBV11-2; CDR3aa: CASSLNREQPQHF; CDR3nt: TGTGCCAGCAGCTTAAACAGGGAACAGCCCCAGCATTTT
d_gene: TRBD1; j_gene: TRBJ2-2; abundance: few; v_gene: TRBV11-2; CDR3aa: CASRHTGGATGELFF; CDR3nt: TGTGCCAGCAGACATACAGGGGGCGCCACCGGGGAGCTGTTTTTT